These 14 T cell receptor beta chains were sequenced from one sample in a study of T cells in localized non-small cell lung cancer. Method: immunoSEQ multiplex PCR; TCRdb's copy keeps in-frame clones and lacks some. The sample includes about 6,000 clones, about 43% of them seen just once. Sequencing used lung tumor tissue, obtained before any cancer treatment. The source is a woman aged 35 to 70 with stage II squamous cell lung carcinoma.

This clone is classed as medium-sized (0.01 to 0.1%). This sequence joins TRBV6-8 and TRBJ1-6, with a possible D match to TRBD1 (6 bases). Germline CDR1 is MNHGY and CDR2 is SAAAGT. This CDR3 has 14 residues. Trimming left V 7 bases short and J 7 bases short, with 14 bases between. CDR3 sequence: CASTIGGGNSPLHF. CDR3 bases: TGTGCCAGCACCATCGGAGGGGGGAATTCACCCCTCCACTTT.

CDR3 sequence: CASSPTGFTEAFF. The CDR3 DNA is TGTGCCAGTAGCCCTACAGGGTTCACTGAAGCTTTCTTT. The rearrangement uses TRBV19 and TRBJ1-1; a weak D match, TRBD1 (6 bases). The germline CDR1 and CDR2 sequences are LNHDA and SQIVND (reference sequence). V lost 6 bases to trimming and J lost 4 bases, with 12 bases between them. This CDR3 contains 13 residues.

This rearrangement joins TRBV11-3 to TRBJ2-3; D is unclear. The germline V gene encodes CDR1 SGHNT and CDR2 YENEEA. This CDR3 has 14 amino acids. Between the trimmed V and J ends, which lost 5 bases and 5 bases, there was a span of 14 bases. This CDR3 reads CASSRRVVRDTQYF. As DNA, the CDR3 is TGTGCCAGCAGCCGGAGAGTAGTAAGAGATACGCAGTATTTT.

This chain links TRBV18 with TRBJ1-2; D remains unclear. V dropped 6 bases and J dropped 3 bases, with 11 bases sitting between them. Looked up from germline, CDR1 is KGHSH and CDR2 is LQKENI. The CDR3 has 13 residues. The CDR3 region is CASSTLKDYGYTF. The DNA for the CDR3 is TGTGCCAGCTCCACCCTGAAGGACTATGGCTACACCTTC.

The chain has TRBV18 and TRBJ2-6, with D tentatively TRBD2 (5 bases). This CDR3 comprises 17 residues. V was pared by 4 bases and J by 1 base, with 14 bases between. Per the germline V gene, CDR1 is KGHSH and CDR2 is LQKENI. The CDR3, as DNA: TGTGCCAGCTCACGAAAACTTTCGGGGTCTGGGGCCAACGTCCTGACTTTC. Its translation: CASSRKLSGSGANVLTF.

V is TRBV18 and J is TRBJ1-1, with D perhaps matching TRBD1 (5 bases). Germline V gene data show CDR1 as KGHSH and CDR2 as LQKENI. V lost 1 base, J lost 1 base, and 13 bases lay in between. The CDR3 contains 16 residues. The CDR3 loop reads CASSPRTDGGNTEAFF. Here the CDR3 DNA reads TGTGCCAGCTCACCACGAACTGACGGGGGGAACACTGAAGCTTTCTTT.

The chain has TRBV29-1 and TRBJ1-1, with D unresolved. V lost 0 bases and J 8 bases, leaving 13 bases between the germline ends. Germline values: CDR1 SQVTM, CDR2 ANQGSEA. The CDR3 has 13 residues. The CDR3 is CSVEDVATREAFF. Written as DNA, the CDR3 is TGCAGCGTTGAAGATGTGGCTACAAGAGAAGCTTTCTTT.

This clone showed up just a few times. Germline is not matched at one junction end, which may reflect a read error. This sequence joins TRBV28 and TRBJ2-7; maybe TRBD1 (6 bases). This CDR3 comprises 15 residues. Per germline, CDR1 MDHEN and CDR2 SYDVKM. CDR3 sequence (DNA): TGTGCCAGCATGGATCAGGGGCAGATTTCCTACAAGCAGTACTTC. This codes for CASMDQGQISYKQYF.

The chain links TRBV23-1 to TRBJ2-3, with TRBD2 matching over 12 bases. TRBV23-1 is sorted into the ORF group, with uncertain function. Trimming took 10 bases from V and 8 from J; bases not matched to a gene: 10. This CDR3 has 14 residues. CDR3 DNA sequence: TGCGCCACCGGGACTAGCGGGTCTATAGGTACGCAGTATTTT. Translating gives CATGTSGSIGTQYF.

V gene TRBV29-1 combines with J gene TRBJ2-5; TRBD2 aligns across 10 bases. With V trimmed by 6 bases and J by 7 bases, 8 bases remained unmatched. Germline CDR1 reads SQVTM; CDR2 reads ANQGSEA. This CDR3 is 13 amino acids long. CDR3 sequence (DNA): TGCAGCGTGGTGACTAGCGGGCAGTGGACCCAGTACTTC. It codes for CSVVTSGQWTQYF.

This clone was picked up a small number of times. V usage is TRBV14 and J usage is TRBJ1-2, with 7 bases lining up with TRBD1. Germline assignment: CDR1 SGHDN and CDR2 FVKESK. The CDR3 loop spans 16 amino acids. Trimming removed 2 bases from V and 5 bases from J; junction bases left unmatched: 11. The CDR3 nucleotides read TGTGCCAGCAGCCAATCGGGGACAGCGTCCCGTTATGGCTACACCTTC. Amino acids: CASSQSGTASRYGYTF. Based on the CDR3 plus reference TRBV14 and TRBJ1-2, the full variable domain is EAGVTQFPSHSVIEKGQTVTLRCDPISGHDNLYWYRRVMGKEIKFLLHFVKESKQDESGMPNNRFLAERTGGTYSTLKVQPAELEDSGVYFCASSQSGTASRYGYTFGSGTRLTVV.

The chain joins TRBV10-2 to TRBJ2-1; TRBD1 is a possible D gene (6 bases). This CDR3 has 17 amino acids. The V gene's germline CDR1 is WSHSY and CDR2 SAAADI. V lost 5 bases to trimming and J lost 5 bases, with 22 bases between them. CDR3 in amino acids: CASSYRVAKWLDNEQFF. The CDR3 nucleotides are TGCGCCAGCAGTTACAGGGTGGCAAAATGGTTGGACAATGAGCAGTTCTTC.

The chain couples TRBV9 to TRBJ2-6, with 7 bases that match TRBD1. The length of the CDR3 is 15 residues. Germline lookup yields CDR1 SGDLS and CDR2 YYNGEE. Losses at the gene ends were 5 bases for V and 0 bases for J; bases not matched to a gene: 2. This chain's CDR3 is CASRRTGSGANVLTF. In nucleotides, the CDR3 is TGTGCCAGCAGAAGGACAGGCTCTGGGGCCAACGTCCTGACTTTC. The complete variable domain, with remaining parts taken from reference TRBV9 and TRBJ2-6, reads DSGVTQTPKHLITATGQRVTLRCSPRSGDLSVYWYQQSLDQGLQFLIQYYNGEERAKGNILERFSAQQFPDLHSELNLSSLELGDSALYFCASRRTGSGANVLTFGAGSRLTVL.

The chain joins TRBV11-3 to TRBJ2-1; D is possibly TRBD2 (5 bases). The CDR3 runs to 15 residues. Trimming cost V 5 bases and J 9 bases, with 20 bases left between them. Germline V lookup: CDR1 SGHNT, CDR2 YENEEA. DNA for the CDR3: TGTGCCAGCAGCCCCGAGGCCCCTCGTGGAGGTGAGCAGTTCTTC. Its translation is CASSPEAPRGGEQFF.